These T cell receptor beta chains were read from a single sample in a study of cytomegalovirus exposure and HLA in healthy donors. Clones were sequenced by immunoSEQ multiplex PCR, and TCRdb holds only the in-frame ones, with some missing. Of about 140,000 clones listed, roughly 74% are singletons. Sequenced sample: PBMCs. The receptors were sampled from a man in his forties or fifties in good health and CMV-seronegative. Both conserved end residues are part of each CDR3. A D gene is named only where the DNA matches it firmly. Clone size appears in some rows only: once, few, many, or a class for an expanded clone.

clone_size,j_call,d_call,v_call,cdr3_aa,cdr3_nt
-,TRBJ2-7,-,TRBV4-1,CASSQVGSRGAGEQYF,TGCGCCAGCAGCCAAGTAGGTAGTCGGGGGGCAGGCGAGCAGTACTTC
-,TRBJ1-2,TRBD1,TRBV30,CAWRTGVGSYGYTF,TGTGCCTGGAGGACAGGGGTAGGATCCTATGGCTACACCTTC
-,TRBJ2-7,-,TRBV5-1,CASSLQSNRNYEQYF,TGCGCCAGCAGCTTGCAATCAAACAGAAACTACGAGCAGTACTTC
-,TRBJ2-1,-,TRBV7-2,CASSFYSYNEQFF,TGTGCCAGCAGCTTTTACAGTTACAATGAGCAGTTCTTC
-,TRBJ2-3,TRBD1,TRBV5-1,CASSVLSGTGLADTQYF,TGCGCCAGCAGCGTCCTTTCAGGGACAGGGCTGGCAGATACGCAGTATTTT
few,TRBJ1-6,TRBD1,TRBV13,CASSPLGQGGISPLHF,TGTGCCAGCAGCCCTCTGGGACAGGGTGGAATTTCACCCCTCCACTTT
-,TRBJ1-2,TRBD1,TRBV25-1,CASRASRQGTGGYTF,TGTGCCAGCAGGGCTTCTCGACAGGGTACAGGAGGCTACACCTTC
-,TRBJ1-6,TRBD1,TRBV7-8,CASRLDRGGSYNSPLHF,TGTGCCAGCAGACTAGACAGGGGAGGCTCCTATAATTCACCCCTCCACTTT
-,TRBJ1-2,-,TRBV25-1,CASTPQGAQGLDYGYTF,TGTGCCAGCACTCCACAAGGGGCCCAGGGACTCGACTATGGCTACACCTTC
once,TRBJ2-1,TRBD2,TRBV19,CASSITSAGVNNEQFF,TGTGCCAGTAGTATTACCTCAGCGGGGGTTAACAATGAGCAGTTCTTC
-,TRBJ1-1,-,TRBV19,CASSDLGGHPEAFF,TGTGCCAGTAGTGATTTGGGGGGGCACCCTGAAGCTTTCTTT
-,TRBJ2-7,-,TRBV7-8,CASSSTQGPAYEQYF,TGTGCCAGCAGCTCAACACAGGGTCCAGCCTACGAGCAGTACTTC
-,TRBJ1-3,-,TRBV7-2,CASSLGWGGGNTIYF,TGTGCCAGCAGCCTAGGCTGGGGGGGTGGAAACACCATATATTTT
-,TRBJ2-5,-,TRBV28,CASSVLSGIGGETQYF,TGTGCCAGCAGTGTATTATCCGGGATCGGGGGAGAGACCCAGTACTTC
few,TRBJ1-5,TRBD1,TRBV5-6,CASSLRTGGVHSNQPQHF,TGTGCCAGCAGCCTTAGGACAGGGGGCGTCCATAGCAATCAGCCCCAGCATTTT
-,TRBJ1-2,TRBD1,TRBV6-1,CASRGTGGNYGYTF,TGTGCCAGCCGAGGGACAGGGGGCAACTATGGCTACACCTTC
-,TRBJ2-2,-,TRBV25-1,CASSRGVIGELFF,TGTGCCAGCAGTAGGGGTGTAATCGGGGAGCTGTTTTTT
-,TRBJ1-2,-,TRBV2,CASTLYGYTF,TGTGCCAGCACCCTCTATGGCTACACCTTC
-,TRBJ2-3,-,TRBV7-3,CASRSSGRTDTQYF,TGTGCCAGCAGATCGTCCGGGAGAACAGATACGCAGTATTTT
-,TRBJ1-1,TRBD1,TRBV5-1,CASSKATGGTEAFF,TGCGCCAGCAGCAAAGCCACAGGGGGCACTGAAGCTTTCTTT
-,TRBJ2-7,TRBD1,TRBV10-3,CAISDRDSSSYEQYF,TGTGCCATCAGTGACCGGGACAGTAGCTCCTACGAGCAGTACTTC
once,TRBJ1-6,-,TRBV10-3,CAISESPDGRVHF,TGTGCCATCAGTGAGTCGCCGGACGGGCGGGTCCACTTT
-,TRBJ1-1,-,TRBV7-2,CASSLAVNSNTEAFF,TGTGCCAGCAGCTTAGCTGTTAACTCGAACACTGAAGCTTTCTTT
-,TRBJ1-5,-,TRBV6-1,CASSDTGSNQPQHF,TGTGCCAGCAGCGATACAGGGAGCAATCAGCCCCAGCATTTT
-,TRBJ1-3,-,TRBV2,CASRVGRLDTIYF,TGTGCCAGCAGAGTGGGGAGGTTGGACACCATATATTTT
-,TRBJ2-2,TRBD1,TRBV18,CASSPMRTGLNTGELFF,TGTGCCAGCTCACCAATGAGGACAGGGCTGAACACCGGAGAGCTGTTTTTT
-,TRBJ2-1,-,TRBV28,CASSTQGGSNEQFF,TGTGCCAGCAGTACGCAAGGAGGGAGCAATGAGCAGTTCTTC
-,TRBJ2-3,-,TRBV10-3,CATSNPPDTQYF,TGTGCCACCTCTAACCCACCAGATACGCAGTATTTT
-,TRBJ2-7,TRBD2,TRBV6-1,CASSDRGEGNRYEQYF,TGTGCCAGCAGTGATCGGGGGGAGGGTAATCGCTACGAGCAGTACTTC
-,TRBJ2-7,-,TRBV5-6,CASSLGGFYEQYF,TGTGCCAGCAGCTTAGGGGGTTTTTACGAGCAGTACTTC
-,TRBJ1-2,-,TRBV4-1,CASSQGSGGGYTF,TGCGCCAGCAGCCAAGGGTCTGGGGGCGGCTACACCTTC
-,TRBJ2-4,TRBD1,TRBV18,CASSPGQGVGIQYF,TGTGCCAGCTCACCAGGACAGGGGGTAGGCATTCAGTACTTC
-,TRBJ2-5,TRBD1,TRBV7-7,CASSSDRGQTQYF,TGTGCCAGCAGCTCGGACAGGGGACAGACCCAGTACTTC
-,TRBJ1-5,-,TRBV7-2,CASSLAAGGNQPQHF,TGTGCCAGCAGCTTAGCGGCGGGGGGCAATCAGCCCCAGCATTTT
-,TRBJ1-1,-,TRBV6-1,CASGSQGYTEAFF,TGTGCCAGCGGATCTCAGGGTTACACTGAAGCTTTCTTT
few,TRBJ1-1,TRBD1,TRBV12-5,CASGLFQGADTEAFF,TGTGCTAGTGGTTTGTTCCAGGGGGCCGACACTGAAGCTTTCTTT
-,TRBJ1-1,-,TRBV6-5,CASSITYGGGTEAFF,TGTGCCAGCAGTATTACGTACGGGGGAGGAACTGAAGCTTTCTTT
few,TRBJ2-1,-,TRBV9,CASSAPRADGGQFF,TGTGCCAGCAGCGCGCCCCGGGCCGACGGGGGGCAGTTCTTC
-,TRBJ2-2,-,TRBV7-3,CASSLTDSLAGELFF,TGTGCCAGCAGCTTAACGGACAGCCTCGCCGGGGAGCTGTTTTTT
-,TRBJ1-2,TRBD1,TRBV7-9,CASSPAINRDREHGYTF,TGTGCCAGCAGCCCTGCGATAAACCGGGACAGGGAGCATGGCTACACCTTC
once,TRBJ2-7,-,TRBV4-1,CASSQLRNYEQYF,TGCGCCAGCAGCCAGCTAAGGAACTACGAGCAGTACTTC
-,TRBJ2-2,-,TRBV6-6,CASSYAYLANTGELFF,TGTGCCAGCAGTTACGCCTACTTAGCGAACACCGGGGAGCTGTTTTTT
once,TRBJ2-7,TRBD1,TRBV28,CASSLPGQGREQYF,TGTGCCAGCAGTTTACCCGGACAGGGCCGCGAGCAGTACTTC
-,TRBJ2-2,-,TRBV23-1,CASTSPGELFF,TGCGCCAGCACTTCCCCTGGGGAGCTGTTTTTT
-,TRBJ2-7,TRBD1,TRBV19,CASSDRGYEQYF,TGTGCCAGTAGTGACAGGGGGTACGAGCAGTACTTC
few,TRBJ1-2,-,TRBV11-1,CASSDDRSYGYTF,TGTGCCAGCAGCGATGACAGGTCCTATGGCTACACCTTC
-,TRBJ1-6,TRBD1,TRBV7-9,CSSSLRTGDYSPLHF,TGTTCCAGCAGCCTTCGGACAGGGGATTATTCACCCCTCCACTTT
-,TRBJ2-5,TRBD2,TRBV7-2,CASSWSSGGVGETQYF,TGTGCCAGCAGCTGGTCTAGCGGGGGGGTGGGAGAGACCCAGTACTTC
-,TRBJ2-7,TRBD1,TRBV27,CASSLPGTGIYEQYF,TGTGCCAGCAGTTTACCCGGGACAGGGATCTACGAGCAGTACTTC